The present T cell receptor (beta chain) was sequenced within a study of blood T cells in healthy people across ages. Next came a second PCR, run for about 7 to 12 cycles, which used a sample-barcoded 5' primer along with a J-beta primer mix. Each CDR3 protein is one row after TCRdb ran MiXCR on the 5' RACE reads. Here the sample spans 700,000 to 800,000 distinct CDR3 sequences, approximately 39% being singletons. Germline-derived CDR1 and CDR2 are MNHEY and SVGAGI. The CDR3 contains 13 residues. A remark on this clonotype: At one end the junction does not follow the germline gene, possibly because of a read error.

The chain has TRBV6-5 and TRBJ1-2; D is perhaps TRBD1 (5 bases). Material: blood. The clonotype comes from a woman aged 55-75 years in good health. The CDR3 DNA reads TGTGCCAGCAGTGACTCGGGGCGGAATGGCTACACCTTC. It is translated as CASSDSGRNGYTF.